The clone carrying this TCR beta chain was recorded a few times. V shed 6 bases and J 4 bases; nucleotides not matched to a gene: 8. CDR1 is MDHEN and CDR2 is SYDVKM in the germline V gene. This CDR3 region has 15 residues. A single record per CDR3 protein comes from TCRdb applying MiXCR to the 5' RACE reads. In the table there are about 1.7 million distinct CDR3 sequences, more than 30% of which are singletons. This record belongs to a study of identical twins. The V gene is TRBV28, the J gene TRBJ1-4, with TRBD1 matching 7 bases. This TCR was recovered from a newborn girl in good health. The sequenced sample was cord blood. CDR3 nucleotide sequence: TGTGCCAGCAGCCCCCAGGGGGGTTTTAATGAAAAACTGTTTTTT. Translating gives CASSPQGGFNEKLFF. The entire variable domain, with the rest obtained from reference TRBV28 and TRBJ1-4, is as follows: DVKVTQSSRYLVKRTGEKVFLECVQDMDHENMFWYRQDPGLGLRLIYFSYDVKMKEKGDIPEGYSVSREKKERFSLILESASTNQTSMYLCASSPQGGFNEKLFFGSGTQLSVL.